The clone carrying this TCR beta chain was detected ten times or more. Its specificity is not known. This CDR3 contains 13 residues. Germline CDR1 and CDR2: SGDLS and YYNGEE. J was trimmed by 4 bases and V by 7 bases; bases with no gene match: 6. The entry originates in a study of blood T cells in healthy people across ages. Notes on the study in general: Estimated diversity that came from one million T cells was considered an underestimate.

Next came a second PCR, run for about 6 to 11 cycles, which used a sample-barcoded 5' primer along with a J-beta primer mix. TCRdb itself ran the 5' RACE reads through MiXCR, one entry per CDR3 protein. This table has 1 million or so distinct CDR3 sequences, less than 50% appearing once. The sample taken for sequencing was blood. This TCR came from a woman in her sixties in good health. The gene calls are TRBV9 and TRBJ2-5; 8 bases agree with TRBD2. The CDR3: CASGREVSETQYF. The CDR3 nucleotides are TGTGCCAGCGGGCGGGAGGTATCAGAGACCCAGTACTTC.